This TCR beta chain was identified during a study of cytomegalovirus exposure and HLA in healthy donors. Overall study findings and caveats: The classifier reportedly diagnosed cytomegalovirus status with high sensitivity and specificity.

It was the approximately 110-subject validation cohort, separate from the approximately 690-subject first cohort, to which the donors belonged. This CDR3 region has 17 residues. V lost 3 bases and J lost 4; bases outside the gene matches: 11. Germline assignment: CDR1 LGHNT and CDR2 FRNRAP. About this clone: Antigen specificity is unknown.

TCRdb keeps only in-frame clones here, not all; method: immunoSEQ multiplex PCR. Here the sample spans 150,000 to 200,000 clones, around nine tenths being singletons. The sample comprised PBMCs. J is TRBJ1-5 and V is TRBV12-5, with TRBD1 identical over 8 bases. This receptor was taken from a man aged 18 to 29 in good health and CMV-seropositive. The CDR3 protein is CASGLPGGQGRNQPQHF. The DNA for the CDR3 is TGTGCTAGTGGTTTACCCGGCGGACAGGGACGAAATCAGCCCCAGCATTTT.